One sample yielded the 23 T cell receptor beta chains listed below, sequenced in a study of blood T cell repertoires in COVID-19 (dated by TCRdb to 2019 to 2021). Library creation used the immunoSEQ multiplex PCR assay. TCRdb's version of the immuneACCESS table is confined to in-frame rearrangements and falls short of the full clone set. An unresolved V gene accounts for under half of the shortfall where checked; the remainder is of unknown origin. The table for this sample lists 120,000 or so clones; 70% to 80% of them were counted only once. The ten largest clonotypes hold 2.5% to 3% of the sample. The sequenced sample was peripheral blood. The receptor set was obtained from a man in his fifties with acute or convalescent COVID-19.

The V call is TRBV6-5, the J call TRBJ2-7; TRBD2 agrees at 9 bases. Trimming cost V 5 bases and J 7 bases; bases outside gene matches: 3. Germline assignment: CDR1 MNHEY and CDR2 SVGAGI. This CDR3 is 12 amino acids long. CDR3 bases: TGTGCCAGCAGTCTAGCGGGGAGGGAGCAGTACTTC. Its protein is CASSLAGREQYF.

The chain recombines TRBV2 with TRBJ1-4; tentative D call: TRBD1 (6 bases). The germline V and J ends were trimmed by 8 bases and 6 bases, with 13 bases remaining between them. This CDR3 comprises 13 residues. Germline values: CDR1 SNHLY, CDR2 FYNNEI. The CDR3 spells CASGRGEDEKLFF. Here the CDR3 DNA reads TGTGCCAGCGGCAGGGGAGAGGATGAAAAACTGTTTTTT.

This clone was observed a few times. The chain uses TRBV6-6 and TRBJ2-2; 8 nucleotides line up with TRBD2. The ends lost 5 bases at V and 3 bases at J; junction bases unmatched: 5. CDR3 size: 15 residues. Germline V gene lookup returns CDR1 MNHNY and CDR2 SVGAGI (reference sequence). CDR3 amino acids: CASSPGTRHTGELFF. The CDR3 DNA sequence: TGTGCCAGCAGTCCCGGGACTAGACACACCGGGGAGCTGTTTTTT.

In DNA, the CDR3 is TGTGCCAGCTCCAGACAGGGGAACACTGAAGCTTTCTTT. Amino acid sequence: CASSRQGNTEAFF. The V call is TRBV12-3 or TRBV12-4, the J call TRBJ1-1; TRBD1 matches 7 bases. Trimming cost V 8 bases and J 1 base; bases outside gene matches: 4. The CDR3 is 13 amino acids.

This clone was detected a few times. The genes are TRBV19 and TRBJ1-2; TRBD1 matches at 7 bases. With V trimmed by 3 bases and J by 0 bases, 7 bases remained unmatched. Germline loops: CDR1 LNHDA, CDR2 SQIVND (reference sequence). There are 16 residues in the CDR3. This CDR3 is CASSMAGDRTNYGYTF. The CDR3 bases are TGTGCCAGTAGTATGGCAGGGGACAGAACTAACTATGGCTACACCTTC.

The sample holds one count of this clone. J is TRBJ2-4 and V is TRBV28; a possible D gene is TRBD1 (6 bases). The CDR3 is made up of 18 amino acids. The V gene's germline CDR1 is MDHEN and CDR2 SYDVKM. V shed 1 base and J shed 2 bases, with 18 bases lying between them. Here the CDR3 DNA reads TGTGCCAGCAGTTTATACGGTACAGGGTCCCTAACCAAAAACATTCAGTACTTC. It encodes CASSLYGTGSLTKNIQYF.

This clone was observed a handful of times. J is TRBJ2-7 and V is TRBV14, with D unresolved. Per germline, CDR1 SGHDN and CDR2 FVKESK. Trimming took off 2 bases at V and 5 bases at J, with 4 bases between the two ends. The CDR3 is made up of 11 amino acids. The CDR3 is CASSQSNEQYF. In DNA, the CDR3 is TGTGCCAGCAGCCAATCAAACGAGCAGTACTTC.

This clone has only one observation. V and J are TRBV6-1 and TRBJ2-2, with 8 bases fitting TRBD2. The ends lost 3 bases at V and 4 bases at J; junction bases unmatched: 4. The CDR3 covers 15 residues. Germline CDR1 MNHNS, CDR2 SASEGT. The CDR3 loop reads CASSDSGASTGELFF. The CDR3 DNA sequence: TGTGCCAGCAGTGATAGCGGGGCGAGCACCGGGGAGCTGTTTTTT.

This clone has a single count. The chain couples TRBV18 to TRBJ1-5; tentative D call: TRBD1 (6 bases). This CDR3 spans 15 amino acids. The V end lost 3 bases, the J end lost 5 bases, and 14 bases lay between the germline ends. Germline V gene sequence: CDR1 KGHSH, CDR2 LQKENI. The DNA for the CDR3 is TGTGCCAGCTCACCGCAGGGGTTCAATCATCAGCCCCAGCATTTT. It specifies CASSPQGFNHQPQHF. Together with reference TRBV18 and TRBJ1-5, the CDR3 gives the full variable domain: NAGVMQNPRHLVRRRGQEARLRCSPMKGHSHVYWYRQLPEEGLKFMVYLQKENIIDESGMPKERFSAEFPKEGPSILRIQQVVRGDSAAYFCASSPQGFNHQPQHFGDGTRLSIL.

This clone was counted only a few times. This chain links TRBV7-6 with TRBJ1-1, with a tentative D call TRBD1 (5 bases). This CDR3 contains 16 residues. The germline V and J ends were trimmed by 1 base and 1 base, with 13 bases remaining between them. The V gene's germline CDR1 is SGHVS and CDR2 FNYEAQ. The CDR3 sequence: CASSLDKTAKNTEAFF. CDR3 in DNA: TGTGCCAGCAGCTTAGACAAGACAGCGAAGAACACTGAAGCTTTCTTT.

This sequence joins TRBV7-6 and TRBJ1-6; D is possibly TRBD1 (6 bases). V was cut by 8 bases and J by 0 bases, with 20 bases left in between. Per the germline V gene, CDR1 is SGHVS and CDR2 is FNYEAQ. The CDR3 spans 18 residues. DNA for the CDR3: TGTGCCAGCCCTCATAGACAGGTGGGGAGCTCCTATAATTCACCCCTCCACTTT. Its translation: CASPHRQVGSSYNSPLHF.

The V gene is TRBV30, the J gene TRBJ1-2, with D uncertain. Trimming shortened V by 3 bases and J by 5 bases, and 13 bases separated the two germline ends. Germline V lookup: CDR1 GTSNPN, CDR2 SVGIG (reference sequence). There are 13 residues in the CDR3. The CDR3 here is CAWSKRPAYGYTF. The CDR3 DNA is TGTGCCTGGAGCAAGCGACCGGCTTATGGCTACACCTTC.

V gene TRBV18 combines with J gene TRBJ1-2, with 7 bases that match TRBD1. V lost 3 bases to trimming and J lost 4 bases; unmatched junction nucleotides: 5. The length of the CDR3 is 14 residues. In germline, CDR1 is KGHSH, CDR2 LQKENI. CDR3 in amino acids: CASSPGRDSYGYTF. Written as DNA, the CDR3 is TGTGCCAGCTCACCGGGACGGGACAGCTATGGCTACACCTTC.

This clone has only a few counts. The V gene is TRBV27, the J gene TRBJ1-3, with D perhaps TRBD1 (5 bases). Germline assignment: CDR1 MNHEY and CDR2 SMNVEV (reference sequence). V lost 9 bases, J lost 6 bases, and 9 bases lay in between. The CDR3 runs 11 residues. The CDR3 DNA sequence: TGTGCCAGTAGGGGCGTAAACACCATATATTTT. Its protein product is CASRGVNTIYF.

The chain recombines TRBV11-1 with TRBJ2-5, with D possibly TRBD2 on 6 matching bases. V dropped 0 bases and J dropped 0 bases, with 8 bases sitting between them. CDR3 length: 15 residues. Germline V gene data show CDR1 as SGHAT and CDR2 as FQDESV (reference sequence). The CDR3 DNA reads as TGTGCCAGCAGCTTAGCGGGGGGAGACCAAGAGACCCAGTACTTC. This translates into CASSLAGGDQETQYF. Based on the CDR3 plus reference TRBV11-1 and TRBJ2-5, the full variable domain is EAEVAQSPRYKITEKSQAVAFWCDPISGHATLYWYRQILGQGPELLVQFQDESVVDDSQLPKDRFSAERLKGVDSTLKIQPAELGDSAMYLCASSLAGGDQETQYFGPGTRLLVL.

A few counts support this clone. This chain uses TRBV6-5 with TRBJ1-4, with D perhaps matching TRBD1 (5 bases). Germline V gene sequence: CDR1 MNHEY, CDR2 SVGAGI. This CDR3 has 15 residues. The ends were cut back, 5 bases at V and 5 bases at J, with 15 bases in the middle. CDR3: CASSLLGGYNEKLFF. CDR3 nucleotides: TGTGCCAGCAGTCTCCTCGGGGGATACAATGAAAAACTGTTTTTT.

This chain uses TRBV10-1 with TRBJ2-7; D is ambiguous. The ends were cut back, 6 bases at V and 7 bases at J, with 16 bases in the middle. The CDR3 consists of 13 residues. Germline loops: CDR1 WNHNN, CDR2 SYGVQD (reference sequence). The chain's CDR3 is CASSPAEPREQYF. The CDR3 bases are TGCGCCAGCAGCCCCGCGGAGCCCCGGGAGCAGTACTTC.

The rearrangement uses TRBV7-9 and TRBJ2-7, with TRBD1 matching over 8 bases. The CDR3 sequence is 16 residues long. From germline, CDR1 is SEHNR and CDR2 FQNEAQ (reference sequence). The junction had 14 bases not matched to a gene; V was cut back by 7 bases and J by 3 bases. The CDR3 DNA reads TGTGCCAGCACCTTCCCGGGCACAGGGGGACTCTACGAGCAGTACTTC. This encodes CASTFPGTGGLYEQYF.

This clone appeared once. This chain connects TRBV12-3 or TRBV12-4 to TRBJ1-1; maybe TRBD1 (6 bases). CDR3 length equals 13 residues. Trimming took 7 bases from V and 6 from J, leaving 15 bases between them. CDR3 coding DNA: TGTGCCAGCACTAGGACAGCAAACTCTGAAGCTTTCTTT. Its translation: CASTRTANSEAFF.

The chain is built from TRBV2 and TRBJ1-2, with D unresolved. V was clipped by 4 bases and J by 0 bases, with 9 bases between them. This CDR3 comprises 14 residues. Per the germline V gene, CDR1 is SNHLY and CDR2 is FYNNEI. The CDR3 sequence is CASSVAMTNYGYTF. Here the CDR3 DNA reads TGTGCCAGCAGTGTGGCCATGACTAACTATGGCTACACCTTC.

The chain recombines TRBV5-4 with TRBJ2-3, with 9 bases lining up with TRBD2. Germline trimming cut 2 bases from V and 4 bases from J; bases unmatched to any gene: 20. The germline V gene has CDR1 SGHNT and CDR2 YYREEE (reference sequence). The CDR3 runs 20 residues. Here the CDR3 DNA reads TGTGCCAGCAGCTTCTGGAGGGGAGGAGGGCTAGCGGGAAAGTCAGATACGCAGTATTTT. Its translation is CASSFWRGGGLAGKSDTQYF.

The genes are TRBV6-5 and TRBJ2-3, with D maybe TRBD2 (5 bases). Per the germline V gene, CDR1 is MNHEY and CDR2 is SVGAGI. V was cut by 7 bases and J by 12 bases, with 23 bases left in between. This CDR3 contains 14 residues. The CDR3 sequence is CASTQRLADVSQYF. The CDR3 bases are TGTGCCAGCACTCAGCGGCTAGCTGACGTTTCACAGTATTTT.

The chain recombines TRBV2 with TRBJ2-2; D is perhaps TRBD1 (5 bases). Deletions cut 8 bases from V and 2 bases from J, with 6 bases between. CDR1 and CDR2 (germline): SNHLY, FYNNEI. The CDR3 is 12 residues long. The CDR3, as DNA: TGTGCCAGCGACAGAAACACCGGGGAGCTGTTTTTT. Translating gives CASDRNTGELFF.